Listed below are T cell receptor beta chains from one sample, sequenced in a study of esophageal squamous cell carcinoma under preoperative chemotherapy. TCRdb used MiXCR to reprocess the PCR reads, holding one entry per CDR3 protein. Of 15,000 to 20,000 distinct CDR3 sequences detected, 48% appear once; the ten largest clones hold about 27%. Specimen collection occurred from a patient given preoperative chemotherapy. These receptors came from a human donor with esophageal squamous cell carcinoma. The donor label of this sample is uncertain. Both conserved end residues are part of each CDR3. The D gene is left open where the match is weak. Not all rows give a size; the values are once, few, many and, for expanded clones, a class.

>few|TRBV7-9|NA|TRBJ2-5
TGTGCCAGCAGCTTAGCCGGGACGGAGACCCAGTACTTC
CASSLAGTETQYF
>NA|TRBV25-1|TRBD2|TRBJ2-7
TGTGCCAGCAGTATTAGCGGGACAAACAATGAGCAGTACTTC
CASSISGTNNEQYF
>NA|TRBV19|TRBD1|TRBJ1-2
TGTGCCAGTAGTGGAAGGACAGGGGGCGGGGGCTACACCTTC
CASSGRTGGGGYTF
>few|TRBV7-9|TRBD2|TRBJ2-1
TGTGCCAGCAGCTTAGCCGGACTAGGCGATGAGCAGTTCTTC
CASSLAGLGDEQFF
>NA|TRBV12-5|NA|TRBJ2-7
TGTGCTAGTGGTTCCTACTACGAGCAGTACTTC
CASGSYYEQYF
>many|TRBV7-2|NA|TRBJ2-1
TGTGCCAGCAGCCGTAGCGCCACTGAGCAGTTCTTC
CASSRSATEQFF
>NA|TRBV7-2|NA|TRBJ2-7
TGTGCCAGCAGCTTATCACAGACCTACGAGCAGTACTTC
CASSLSQTYEQYF
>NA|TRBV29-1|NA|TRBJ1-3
TGCAGCGCTAAGGACGTTGACACCATATATTTT
CSAKDVDTIYF
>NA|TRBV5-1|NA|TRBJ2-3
TGCGCCAGCAGCACCTCAGGCGCTAGCACAGATACGCAGTATTTT
CASSTSGASTDTQYF
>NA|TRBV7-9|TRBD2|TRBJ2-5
TGTGCCAGCACCGAGAGACGGGAGGGAGAGACCCAGTACTTC
CASTERREGETQYF
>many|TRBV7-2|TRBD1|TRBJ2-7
TGTGCCAGCAGCTTAGGAGGACAGGGCTATGCCTACGAGCAGTACTTC
CASSLGGQGYAYEQYF
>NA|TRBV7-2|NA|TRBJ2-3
TGTGCCAGCAGCGCACGGGGGCTGGGAGCCACAGATACGCAGTATTTC
CASSARGLGATDTQYF
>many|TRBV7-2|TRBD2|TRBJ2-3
TGTGCCAGCAGCCAAGGACTAGTCACAGATACGCAGTATTTT
CASSQGLVTDTQYF
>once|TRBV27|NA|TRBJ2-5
TGTGCCAGCAGTCCCGTGGTCTTTCTAGAGACCCAGTACTTC
CASSPVVFLETQYF
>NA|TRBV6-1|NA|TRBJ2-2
TGTGCGAGCCGCCTGGGACTCAACACCGGTAAGCTGTTTTTT
CASRLGLNTGKLFF
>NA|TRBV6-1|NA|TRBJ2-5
TGTGCCAGCAGTCTCGTGGGCAATGAGCAGTACTTC
CASSLVGNEQYF
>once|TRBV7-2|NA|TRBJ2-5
TGTGCCAGCAGCTTGGTTCCTAGCGCCGTAGCCCAAGAGATTCAGTACTTC
CASSLVPSAVAQEIQYF
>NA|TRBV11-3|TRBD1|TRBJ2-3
TGTGCCAGCAGCTTCCGATCCCGGGACAGGGGGGGAAGCACAGATACGCAGTATTTT
CASSFRSRDRGGSTDTQYF
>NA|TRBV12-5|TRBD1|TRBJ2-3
TGTGCTAGTGGGCTGACTACAGGGGGAAAGCAGTATTTT
CASGLTTGGKQYF
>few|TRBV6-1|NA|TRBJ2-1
TGTGCCAGCAGCAAACTAGGGTTCGGCAATGAGCAGTTCTTC
CASSKLGFGNEQFF